The 24 T cell receptor beta chains below all came from one sample that was sequenced in a study of T cells in Graves' hyperthyroidism and ophthalmopathy (dated by TCRdb to the late 2010s). The library was built by means of multiplex PCR. Sequencing was carried out with an Illumina HiSeq 2000. TCR beta CDR3 regions were amplified from RNA transcripts. The first round of RT-PCR for the TCR CDR3 was performed with the HTBI primer set and the Qiagen OneStep RT-PCR kit. The public sequencing data were trimmed at Q25 with fastp and processed into clonotypes with MiXCR by TCRdb, which kept only in-frame beta chains. Rows merge per CDR3 protein into single entries with the most common DNA and genes. Counted in this sample were around 350,000 distinct CDR3 sequences; approximately 19% of them appeared once. Clones ranked in the top ten supply approximately 4% of the sample. The sequencing sample was made of blood. The receptors were sampled from a woman under 30 with Graves' hyperthyroidism.

The CDR3 sequence is CASSRTTGDYGYTF. CDR3 in DNA: TGTGCCAGCAGCCGGACGACAGGCGACTATGGCTACACCTTC. This sequence joins TRBV12-3 or TRBV12-4 and TRBJ1-2; maybe TRBD1 (6 bases). Trimming left V 6 bases short and J 3 bases short, with 14 bases between. The CDR3 extends over 14 amino acids.

This clonotype was seen at least ten times. The V call is TRBV5-6, the J call TRBJ1-2; tentative D call: TRBD1 (5 bases). Germline V gene data show CDR1 as SGHDT and CDR2 as YYEEEE. The CDR3 is 17 amino acids. The ends were cut back, 4 bases at V and 8 bases at J, with 27 bases in the middle. CDR3 in DNA: TGTGCCAGCAGCCCGGAGCGGTCAGGGCCCACTATAGAAGGCTACACCTTC. It specifies CASSPERSGPTIEGYTF.

Many counts were recorded for this clonotype. The chain carries TRBV12-3 or TRBV12-4 and TRBJ1-1; D uncertain. This CDR3 spans 11 amino acids. V was clipped by 7 bases and J by 6 bases, with 9 bases between them. The DNA of the CDR3 is TGTGCCAGCAACCGTCCCTCTGAAGCTTTCTTT. Its translation: CASNRPSEAFF.

This clonotype has only a few counts. This chain joins TRBV4-1 and TRBJ2-7, with 9 bases lining up with TRBD1. Losses at the gene ends were 0 bases for V and 1 base for J; bases not matched to a gene: 10. Germline values: CDR1 MGHRA, CDR2 YSYEKL. CDR3 length equals 18 residues. This CDR3 reads CASSQDMGTGRRSYEQYF. CDR3 nucleotide sequence: TGCGCCAGCAGCCAAGATATGGGGACAGGGCGGAGGTCCTACGAGCAGTACTTC.

This clonotype was picked up many times. This chain connects TRBV7-9 to TRBJ1-1; no clear D gene. The CDR3 has 13 amino acids. Germline CDR1 and CDR2: SEHNR and FQNEAQ (reference sequence). Trimming removed 4 bases at V and 1 base at J, with 7 bases between. The CDR3 DNA is TGTGCCAGCAGCTCGGTAGGGAACACTGAAGCTTTCTTT. It translates to CASSSVGNTEAFF. The whole variable domain, filled in from reference TRBV7-9 and TRBJ1-1, reads DTGVSQNPRHKITKRGQNVTFRCDPISEHNRLYWYRQTLGQGPEFLTYFQNEAQLEKSRLLSDRFSAERPKGSFSTLEIQRTEQGDSAMYLCASSSVGNTEAFFGQGTRLTVV.

The V gene is TRBV3-1, the J gene TRBJ1-1, with a possible D match to TRBD1 (6 bases). This CDR3 contains 14 residues. Trimming took 4 bases from V and 4 from J, leaving 13 bases between them. Germline V lookup: CDR1 LGHDT, CDR2 YNNKEL (reference sequence). The CDR3 DNA reads TGTGCCAGCAGCCTAAAAGGGGGGATCACTGAAGCTTTCTTT. Amino acids: CASSLKGGITEAFF.

This clonotype showed up many times. V and J are TRBV12-3 or TRBV12-4 and TRBJ2-7, with 12 nucleotides matching TRBD2. There are 15 residues in the CDR3. The junction had 5 bases not matched to a gene; V was cut back by 6 bases and J by 2 bases. For the CDR3, the DNA is TGTGCCAGCAGCGGACTAGCGGGGCTAACCTACGAGCAGTACTTC. It encodes CASSGLAGLTYEQYF.

This clonotype has ten or more counts. J is TRBJ2-5 and V is TRBV6-5, with D unresolved. CDR3 length: 13 residues. Looked up from germline, CDR1 is MNHEY and CDR2 is SVGAGI. Between the trimmed V and J ends, which lost 4 bases and 5 bases, there was a span of 11 bases. This CDR3 is CASSFGSRETQYF. The CDR3, as DNA: TGTGCCAGCAGTTTTGGATCCAGGGAGACCCAGTACTTC.

The sample holds many counts of this clonotype. The chain joins TRBV2 to TRBJ1-2; D uncertain. The V end lost 0 bases, the J end lost 7 bases, and 15 bases lay between the germline ends. The CDR3 totals 15 residues. Germline CDR1 reads SNHLY; CDR2 reads FYNNEI. CDR3 amino acids: CASSEARAVIGGYTF. The CDR3 DNA is TGTGCCAGCAGTGAAGCGCGGGCAGTGATTGGTGGCTACACCTTC.

Comment on this clonotype: The germline gene is not matched at one end of the junction; a read error may be the cause. This sequence joins TRBV12-3 or TRBV12-4 and TRBJ2-2; 9 bases match TRBD1. This CDR3 spans 15 amino acids. CDR3 DNA sequence: TGTGTCAGCAGTCCTGGGACAGGGCTTGGTGGGGAGCTGTTTTTT. It is translated as CVSSPGTGLGGELFF.

This clonotype was counted a few times. Its ends do not fully match the called genes, so a read error is possible. This rearrangement joins TRBV5-1 to TRBJ2-5; TRBD2 aligns across 14 bases. The CDR3 contains 16 residues. CDR1 is SGHRS and CDR2 is YFSETQ in the germline V gene. CDR3 coding DNA: TGCGCCAGCAGCTTAGGGACTAGCGGGGGAGAAGAGGCCCAGTACTTC. This translates into CASSLGTSGGEEAQYF.

This clonotype was seen ten or more times. The J gene is TRBJ1-1, the V gene TRBV4-1; D might be TRBD1 (5 bases). The CDR3 runs 16 residues. Trimming removed 2 bases at V and 9 bases at J, with 22 bases between. Germline values: CDR1 MGHRA, CDR2 YSYEKL. CDR3 DNA: TGCGCCAGCAGCCAACGCCACGTGGGGTTAGGGGAACAAGCTTTCTTT. Translation: CASSQRHVGLGEQAFF.

This clonotype was picked up many times. The chain is built from TRBV4-2 and TRBJ2-5, with TRBD1 matching over 10 bases. Per the germline V gene, CDR1 is LGHNA and CDR2 is YNFKEQ. The V segment lost 6 bases and the J segment 4 bases; nucleotides outside the gene matches: 8. The CDR3 consists of 15 residues. CDR3 loop: CASSGDRGGGETQYF. The CDR3 DNA reads TGTGCCAGCAGTGGGGACAGGGGAGGTGGAGAGACCCAGTACTTC.

This clonotype was observed many times. The chain joins TRBV28 to TRBJ1-1; no definite D call. V shed 8 bases and J shed 4 bases, with 26 bases lying between them. CDR1 and CDR2 (germline): MDHEN, SYDVKM. This CDR3 region has 17 residues. CDR3 region: CASGPFGEARWGTEAFF. Here the CDR3 DNA reads TGTGCCAGCGGCCCATTTGGGGAGGCTCGTTGGGGCACTGAAGCTTTCTTT.

At least ten counts were recorded for this clonotype. The chain employs TRBV6-5 and TRBJ2-5, with D hard to call. The CDR3 is made up of 13 amino acids. The germline V gene encodes CDR1 MNHEY and CDR2 SVGAGI. Trimming removed 3 bases from V and 0 bases from J, with 5 bases in between. CDR3 in DNA: TGTGCCAGCAGTTATCTGGACCAAGAGACCCAGTACTTC. This encodes CASSYLDQETQYF.

In its sample, this clonotype was seen many times. This sequence joins TRBV27 and TRBJ1-5; D is unresolved. V dropped 5 bases and J dropped 2 bases, with 10 bases sitting between them. CDR3 length: 14 residues. CDR1 and CDR2 (germline): MNHEY, SMNVEV (reference sequence). The CDR3 bases are TGTGCCAGCAGTCCCTCCTTGGGCAATCAGCCCCAGCATTTT. This gives the protein CASSPSLGNQPQHF.

The sample holds many counts of this clonotype. V and J are TRBV11-2 and TRBJ2-7; no clear D gene. V was trimmed by 0 bases and J by 3 bases, leaving 18 bases between them. Germline CDR1 and CDR2: SGHAT and FQNNGV. The CDR3 has 17 residues. CDR3 DNA: TGTGCCAGCAGCTTAGAAGGGCTATGGGTCACACACTACGAGCAGTACTTC. As protein: CASSLEGLWVTHYEQYF.

The table lists this clonotype with many counts. V is TRBV20-1 and J is TRBJ1-1; D is undetermined. The CDR3 sequence is 13 residues long. V was trimmed by 6 bases and J by 0 bases, leaving 11 bases between them. CDR1 and CDR2 (germline): DFQATT, SNEGSKA (reference sequence). CDR3 DNA sequence: TGCAGTGCCAAGCAACCCATGAACACTGAAGCTTTCTTT. This sequence encodes CSAKQPMNTEAFF.

This clonotype was found many times. The chain combines TRBV20-1 with TRBJ2-5; the D is unclear. Per germline, CDR1 DFQATT and CDR2 SNEGSKA (reference sequence). This CDR3 spans 13 amino acids. Between the trimmed V and J ends, which lost 5 bases and 1 base, there was a span of 11 bases. The CDR3, as DNA: TGCAGTGCTCCTGTGATAGGCCAAGAGACCCAGTACTTC. Protein sequence: CSAPVIGQETQYF.

This clonotype has ten or more counts. The chain carries TRBV9 and TRBJ1-2; TRBD1 might be the D (5 bases). The V and J ends lost 3 bases and 1 base respectively, with 13 bases between them. There are 15 residues in the CDR3. The germline V gene encodes CDR1 SGDLS and CDR2 YYNGEE. The CDR3 reads CASSARSGNNYGYTF. In DNA form, the CDR3 reads TGTGCCAGCAGCGCACGGTCAGGGAATAACTATGGCTACACCTTC.

This clonotype was found many times. V and J are TRBV27 and TRBJ1-2; D is perhaps TRBD1 (5 bases). Germline V lookup: CDR1 MNHEY, CDR2 SMNVEV (reference sequence). This CDR3 has 15 residues. The V gene lost 5 bases and the J gene lost 3 bases, with 16 bases spanning the gap. CDR3 sequence reads: CASSVRVPGDYGYTF. The CDR3 DNA is TGTGCCAGCAGTGTCAGGGTGCCTGGGGACTATGGCTACACCTTC.

This clonotype came up a few times. The chain joins TRBV19 to TRBJ1-2; the D gene is possibly TRBD1 (6 bases). Germline CDR1 LNHDA, CDR2 SQIVND (reference sequence). The V gene lost 7 bases and the J gene lost 4 bases, with 10 bases spanning the gap. The CDR3 extends over 12 amino acids. The CDR3 DNA reads TGTGCCAGTAAAGCAGGGGTCTATGGCTACACCTTC. Protein: CASKAGVYGYTF.

This clonotype came up many times. V and J are TRBV6-1 and TRBJ1-5; tentative D call: TRBD1 (6 bases). Trimming took off 6 bases at V and 1 base at J, with 16 bases between the two ends. Germline CDR1 MNHNS, CDR2 SASEGT. The CDR3 covers 16 residues. CDR3 loop: CASSPWGGQSNQPQHF. As DNA, the CDR3 is TGTGCCAGCAGCCCCTGGGGGGGGCAAAGCAATCAGCCCCAGCATTTT.

In this sample, this clonotype turned up many times. The chain links TRBV5-8 to TRBJ2-5, with D unclear. CDR1 is SGHTS and CDR2 is YDEGEE in the germline V gene. CDR3 size: 16 residues. Deletions cut 1 base from V and 2 bases from J, with 15 bases between. The CDR3 coding sequence is TGTGCCAGCAGCTTGCTGAGTGTGGGCCGACAAGAGACCCAGTACTTC. It yields the protein CASSLLSVGRQETQYF. Drawing the rest from reference TRBV5-8 and TRBJ2-5, the complete variable domain is EAGVTQSPTHLIKTRGQQATLRCSPISGHTSVYWYQQALGLGLQFLLWYDEGEERNRGNFPPRFSGRQFPNYSSELNVNALELEDSALYLCASSLLSVGRQETQYFGPGTRLLVL.